These 18 T cell receptor beta chains were all obtained from the same sample, sequenced in a study of T cell changes during pregnancy in multiple sclerosis. Assay used: immunoSEQ multiplex PCR; TCRdb lists only in-frame clones, some missing. The repertoire holds about 20,000 clones, with roughly nine tenths as singletons. Sequenced here: CD4+ T cells from peripheral blood mononuclear cells, sampled in the third trimester of pregnancy. The receptors were sampled from a female donor in good health, enrolled as a control in a pregnancy study.

This clone is a singleton in its sample. The CDR3 bases are TGTGCCAGCAGCGTAGGGGACAGGGCGGATTCACCCCTCCACTTT. Translating gives CASSVGDRADSPLHF. The chain employs TRBV9 and TRBJ1-6; 9 bases align to TRBD1. The J segment lost 8 bases and the V segment lost 0 bases, leaving 3 bases of the junction unmatched. The germline V gene encodes CDR1 SGDLS and CDR2 YYNGEE. CDR3 size: 15 residues.

The rearrangement links TRBV6-5 to TRBJ1-5; D is perhaps TRBD1 (6 bases). Per germline, CDR1 MNHEY and CDR2 SVGAGI. With 6 bases removed from V and 7 bases from J, the gap between germline ends came to 16 bases. This CDR3 is built from 14 residues. The CDR3 reads CASSAGQSGQPQHF. The CDR3 DNA follows: TGTGCCAGCAGCGCCGGACAGTCGGGCCAGCCCCAGCATTTT.

V usage is TRBV7-8 and J usage is TRBJ1-2; a possible D gene is TRBD1 (6 bases). This CDR3 has 13 residues. The V gene's germline CDR1 is SGHVS and CDR2 FQNEAQ. V was shortened by 6 bases and J by 5 bases, with 13 bases between the two germline ends. In DNA form, the CDR3 reads TGTGCCAGCAGGGGAGGGGGGAATTATGGCTACACCTTC. Its protein is CASRGGGNYGYTF. The full variable domain, in which reference TRBV7-8 and TRBJ1-2 provide the parts outside the CDR3, is GAGVSQSPRYKVAKRGQDVALRCDPISGHVSLFWYQQALGQGPEFLTYFQNEAQLDKSGLPSDRFFAERPEGSVSTLKIQRTQQEDSAVYLCASRGGGNYGYTFGSGTRLTVV.

The rearrangement uses TRBV4-2 and TRBJ1-2; D remains ambiguous. The germline gives CDR1 LGHNA, CDR2 YNFKEQ. The V end lost 1 base, the J end lost 1 base, and 16 bases lay between the germline ends. The CDR3 spans 17 residues. In DNA form, the CDR3 reads TGTGCCAGCAGCCAAGGCGTTGGAAACAGAAATAACTATGGCTACACCTTC. The encoded protein is CASSQGVGNRNNYGYTF.

This clone occurred once. The rearrangement joins TRBV11-2 to TRBJ1-2; 8 bases map to TRBD1. Germline CDR1 reads SGHAT; CDR2 reads FQNNGV. The CDR3 totals 14 residues. V lost 5 bases and J lost 0; bases outside the gene matches: 2. The chain's CDR3 is CASSGQGANYGYTF. DNA for the CDR3: TGTGCCAGCAGCGGACAGGGAGCTAACTATGGCTACACCTTC. Full variable domain (rest looked up from reference TRBV11-2 and TRBJ1-2): EAGVAQSPRYKIIEKRQSVAFWCNPISGHATLYWYQQILGQGPKLLIQFQNNGVVDDSQLPKDRFSAERLKGVDSTLKIQPAKLEDSAVYLCASSGQGANYGYTFGSGTRLTVV.

The genes are TRBV7-6 and TRBJ1-1, with a weak D call TRBD1 (6 bases). The germline V and J ends were trimmed by 1 base and 4 bases, with 10 bases remaining between them. This CDR3 spans 14 amino acids. Per germline, CDR1 SGHVS and CDR2 FNYEAQ. The CDR3 reads CASSLVGGPTEAFF. CDR3 nucleotides: TGTGCCAGCAGCTTAGTCGGGGGGCCCACTGAAGCTTTCTTT.

This rearrangement joins TRBV9 to TRBJ1-1, with D tentatively TRBD1 (5 bases). Per germline, CDR1 SGDLS and CDR2 YYNGEE. V gave up 3 bases and J gave up 1 base, with 7 bases separating them. This CDR3 spans 13 amino acids. The CDR3 nucleotides read TGTGCCAGCAGCGGACAGCAGAACACTGAAGCTTTCTTT. Translation gives CASSGQQNTEAFF. Complete variable domain (other parts from reference TRBV9 and TRBJ1-1): DSGVTQTPKHLITATGQRVTLRCSPRSGDLSVYWYQQSLDQGLQFLIQYYNGEERAKGNILERFSAQQFPDLHSELNLSSLELGDSALYFCASSGQQNTEAFFGQGTRLTVV.

The chain joins TRBV18 to TRBJ1-1; TRBD1 matches at 8 bases. V lost 3 bases to trimming and J lost 1 base; unmatched junction nucleotides: 7. CDR3 length: 16 amino acids. CDR1 is KGHSH and CDR2 is LQKENI in the germline V gene. DNA for the CDR3: TGTGCCAGCTCACCCGGACAGGGAAGAACGAACACTGAAGCTTTCTTT. Translating it yields CASSPGQGRTNTEAFF. Drawing the rest from reference TRBV18 and TRBJ1-1, the complete variable domain is NAGVMQNPRHLVRRRGQEARLRCSPMKGHSHVYWYRQLPEEGLKFMVYLQKENIIDESGMPKERFSAEFPKEGPSILRIQQVVRGDSAAYFCASSPGQGRTNTEAFFGQGTRLTVV.

As for this clone: A junction boundary mismatches the germline segment, possibly from a read error. The chain carries TRBV9 and TRBJ1-1; 7 positions agree with TRBD1. The CDR3 length is 15 residues. Germline V gene data show CDR1 as SGDLS and CDR2 as YYNGEE. DNA for the CDR3: TGTACCAGCAGCGTAGCCAGACAGGGTTTCACTGAAGCTTTCTTT. Translation: CTSSVARQGFTEAFF.

The chain employs TRBV21-1 and TRBJ2-1; TRBD2 is the table's D call, not checked against the DNA. TRBV21-1 constitutes a pseudogene. This CDR3 is built from 17 residues. The CDR3 DNA is TGTGCCAGCAGCATAGGAGGGACTAGCGGGGGATCGGAAGAGCAGTTCTTC. Its protein is CASSIGGTSGGSEEQFF.

The CDR3, as DNA: TGTGCCAGCAGCTCGGGCCCAGGGGGGCAGTATTTT. It codes for CASSSGPGGQYF. The chain employs TRBV7-9 and TRBJ2-3; TRBD1 matches 7 bases. From germline, CDR1 is SEHNR and CDR2 FQNEAQ (reference sequence). The CDR3 is 12 residues long. The junction had 6 bases not matched to a gene; V was cut back by 4 bases and J by 11 bases.

In DNA form, the CDR3 reads TGTGCCAGCAGCGTAGAGGGGTTTCAGCCCCAGCATTTT. This sequence encodes CASSVEGFQPQHF. V gene TRBV9 combines with J gene TRBJ1-5; possibly TRBD1 for D (5 bases). Trimming cost V 0 bases and J 6 bases, with 7 bases left between them. This CDR3 is built from 13 residues. CDR1 SGDLS and CDR2 YYNGEE come from the germline V gene.

Concerning this clone itself: At the DNA level, this CDR3 is encoded by other sequences in the same sample as well. The rearrangement uses TRBV5-4 and TRBJ1-1, with TRBD1 matching 7 bases. Germline assignment: CDR1 SGHNT and CDR2 YYREEE (reference sequence). There are 16 residues in the CDR3. The V gene end was trimmed by 0 bases and the J gene end by 5 bases; junction bases not matched to a gene: 10. In DNA form, the CDR3 reads TGTGCCAGCAGCTTGGGTGGAGGAAACAGGGGAACTGAAGCTTTCTTT. Its translation: CASSLGGGNRGTEAFF.

The chain couples TRBV21-1 to TRBJ2-3; the DNA was not used to check the table's D call, TRBD2. TRBV21-1 is a known pseudogene. The CDR3 contains 17 residues. This CDR3 reads CASTPPMLAASTDTQYF. DNA of the CDR3: TGTGCCAGCACCCCCCCAATGCTAGCGGCAAGCACAGATACGCAGTATTTT.

The gene calls are TRBV9 and TRBJ2-5, with TRBD2 identical over 13 bases. Trimming at V came to 0 bases and at J to 3 bases, leaving 11 bases not matched to a gene. CDR3 length: 19 amino acids. The germline V gene encodes CDR1 SGDLS and CDR2 YYNGEE. CDR3 region: CASSVGRTSGGASKETQYF. CDR3 in DNA: TGTGCCAGCAGCGTAGGCCGGACTAGCGGGGGCGCTTCTAAAGAGACCCAGTACTTC.

The J gene is TRBJ2-5, the V gene TRBV5-1; 8 bases agree with TRBD2. J was trimmed by 1 base and V by 5 bases; bases with no gene match: 7. The CDR3 is 15 residues long. Germline values: CDR1 SGHRS, CDR2 YFSETQ. CDR3 amino acids: CASSGTGGLQETQYF. The CDR3 DNA reads TGCGCCAGCAGTGGGACGGGGGGGCTCCAAGAGACCCAGTACTTC.

CDR3 DNA: TGTGCCAGCAGGACGGGACAGGGGTTGAATCAGCCCCAGCATTTT. Its protein product is CASRTGQGLNQPQHF. The chain is built from TRBV6-1 and TRBJ1-5; 10 nucleotides align to TRBD1. The trim removed 6 bases at V and 4 bases at J, leaving 6 bases unmatched. The CDR3 totals 15 residues. Germline V gene lookup returns CDR1 MNHNS and CDR2 SASEGT.

The chain carries TRBV5-1 and TRBJ2-7; TRBD1 might be the D (6 bases). The CDR3 has 14 residues. The germline V gene has CDR1 SGHRS and CDR2 YFSETQ. The V and J ends lost 1 base and 6 bases respectively, with 14 bases between them. The CDR3 bases are TGCGCCAGCAGCTTGTTGGGCGCAGGGGCCGAGCAGTACTTC. It is translated as CASSLLGAGAEQYF.